The source of this TCR beta chain is a study of shared clonotypes between healthy human individuals. As for the study in general: A couple of women and three men aged 18 to 49 made up the donors.

Profiling relied on immunoSEQ multiplex PCR, and the TCRdb table lists in-frame clones only, not all of them. The sample has about 480,000 clones, nearly 80% seen once; the top ten hold around 12%. This clone was recorded once. Antigen unknown. Study-wide findings and caveats: Donor scarcity curtailed the genetic and exposure-history diversity represented herein. Clonotype sharing across donors was expected to vary with sequencing depth.

All the donors were Caucasian adults who lived in Nashville, Tennessee. The sample comprised PBMCs. This TCR derives from a middle-aged woman in good health. Some clones in this sample may be carry-over from other donors' samples.

CDR3: CASSLGLAGNTGELFF. The CDR3 DNA sequence: TGTGCCAGCAGTTTAGGCCTAGCGGGTAACACCGGGGAGCTGTTTTTT. The chain carries TRBV27 and TRBJ2-2; TRBD2 matches 8 bases. CDR3 length equals 16 residues. With V trimmed by 2 bases and J by 2 bases, 4 bases remained unmatched. Germline lookup yields CDR1 MNHEY and CDR2 SMNVEV (reference sequence).